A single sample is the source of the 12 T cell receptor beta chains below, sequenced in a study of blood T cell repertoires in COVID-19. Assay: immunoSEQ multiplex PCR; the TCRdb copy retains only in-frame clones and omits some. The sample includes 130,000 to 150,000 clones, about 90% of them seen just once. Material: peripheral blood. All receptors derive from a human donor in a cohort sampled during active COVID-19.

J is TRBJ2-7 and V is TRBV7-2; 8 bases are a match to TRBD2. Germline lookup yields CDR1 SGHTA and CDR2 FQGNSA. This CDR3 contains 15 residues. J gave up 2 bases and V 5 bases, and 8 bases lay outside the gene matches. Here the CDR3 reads CASSPTGGSAYEQYF. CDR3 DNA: TGTGCCAGCAGCCCAACGGGGGGGTCCGCCTACGAGCAGTACTTC.

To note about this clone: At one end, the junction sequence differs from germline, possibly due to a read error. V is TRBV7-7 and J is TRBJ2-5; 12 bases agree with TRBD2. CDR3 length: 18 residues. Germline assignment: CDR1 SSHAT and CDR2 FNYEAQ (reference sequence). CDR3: CASSHTSTASGRAETQYF. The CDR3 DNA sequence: TGTGCTAGCAGCCACACGTCTACTGCTAGCGGGAGGGCGGAGACCCAGTACTTC.

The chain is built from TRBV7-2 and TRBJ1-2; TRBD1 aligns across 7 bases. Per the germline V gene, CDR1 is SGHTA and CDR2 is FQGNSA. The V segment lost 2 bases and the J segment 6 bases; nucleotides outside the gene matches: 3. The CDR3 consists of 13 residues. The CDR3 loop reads CASSLRGGDGYTF. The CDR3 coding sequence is TGTGCCAGCAGCTTAAGAGGGGGCGATGGCTACACCTTC.

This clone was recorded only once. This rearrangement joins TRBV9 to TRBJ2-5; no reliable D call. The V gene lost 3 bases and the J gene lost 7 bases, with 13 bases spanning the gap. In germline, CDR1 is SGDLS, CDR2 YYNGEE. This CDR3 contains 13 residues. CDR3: CASSAGSKGTQYF. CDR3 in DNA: TGTGCCAGCAGCGCCGGGTCCAAAGGGACCCAGTACTTC.

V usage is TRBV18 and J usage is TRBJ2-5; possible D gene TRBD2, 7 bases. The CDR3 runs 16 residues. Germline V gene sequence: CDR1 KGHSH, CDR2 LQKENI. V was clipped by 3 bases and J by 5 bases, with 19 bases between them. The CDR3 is CASSPPSAGEGETQYF. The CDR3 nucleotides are TGTGCCAGCTCACCCCCCTCGGCAGGGGAGGGCGAGACCCAGTACTTC.

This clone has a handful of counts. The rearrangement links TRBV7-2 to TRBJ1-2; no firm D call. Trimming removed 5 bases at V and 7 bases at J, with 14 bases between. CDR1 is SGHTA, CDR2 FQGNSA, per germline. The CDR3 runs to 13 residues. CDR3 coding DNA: TGTGCCAGCAGCACACTCGGAGCGAGTGGCTACACCTTC. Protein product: CASSTLGASGYTF.

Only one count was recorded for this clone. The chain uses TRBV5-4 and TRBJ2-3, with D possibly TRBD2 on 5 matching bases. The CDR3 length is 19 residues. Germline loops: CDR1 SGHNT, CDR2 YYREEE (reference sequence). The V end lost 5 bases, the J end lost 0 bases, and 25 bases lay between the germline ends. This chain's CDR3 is CASRYYYVGKTKSTDTQYF. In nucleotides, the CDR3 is TGTGCCAGCAGATATTATTACGTCGGGAAAACCAAGAGCACAGATACGCAGTATTTT.

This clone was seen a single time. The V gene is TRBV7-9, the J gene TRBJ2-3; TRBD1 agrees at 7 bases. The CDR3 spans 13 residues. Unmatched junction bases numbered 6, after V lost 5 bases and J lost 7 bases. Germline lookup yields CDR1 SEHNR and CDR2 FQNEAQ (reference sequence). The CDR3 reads CASSVLQGNTQYF. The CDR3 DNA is TGTGCCAGCAGCGTCTTACAGGGGAATACGCAGTATTTT.

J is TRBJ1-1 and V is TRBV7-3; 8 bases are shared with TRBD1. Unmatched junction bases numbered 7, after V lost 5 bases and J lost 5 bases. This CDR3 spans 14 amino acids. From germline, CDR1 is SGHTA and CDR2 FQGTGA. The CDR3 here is CASSPGQGGTEAFF. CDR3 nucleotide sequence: TGTGCCAGCAGCCCCGGACAGGGAGGGACTGAAGCTTTCTTT. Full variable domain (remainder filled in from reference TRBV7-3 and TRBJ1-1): GAGVSQTPSNKVTEKGKYVELRCDPISGHTALYWYRQSLGQGPEFLIYFQGTGAADDSGLPNDRFFAVRPEGSVSTLKIQRTERGDSAVYLCASSPGQGGTEAFFGQGTRLTVV.

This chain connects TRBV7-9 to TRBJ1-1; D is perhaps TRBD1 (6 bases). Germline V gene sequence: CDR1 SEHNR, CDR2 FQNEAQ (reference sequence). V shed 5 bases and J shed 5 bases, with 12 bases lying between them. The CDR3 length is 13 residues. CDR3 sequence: CASSRTGRTEAFF. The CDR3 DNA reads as TGTGCCAGCAGCCGAACAGGGCGGACTGAAGCTTTCTTT. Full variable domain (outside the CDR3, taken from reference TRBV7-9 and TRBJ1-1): DTGVSQNPRHKITKRGQNVTFRCDPISEHNRLYWYRQTLGQGPEFLTYFQNEAQLEKSRLLSDRFSAERPKGSFSTLEIQRTEQGDSAMYLCASSRTGRTEAFFGQGTRLTVV.

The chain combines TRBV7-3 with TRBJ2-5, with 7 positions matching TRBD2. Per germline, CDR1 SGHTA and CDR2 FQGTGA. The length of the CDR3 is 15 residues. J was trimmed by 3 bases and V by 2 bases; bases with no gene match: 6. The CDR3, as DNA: TGTGCCAGCAGCTTATTGGGAACTAGCGAAGAGACCCAGTACTTC. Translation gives CASSLLGTSEETQYF. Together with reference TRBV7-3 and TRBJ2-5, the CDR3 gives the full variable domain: GAGVSQTPSNKVTEKGKYVELRCDPISGHTALYWYRQSLGQGPEFLIYFQGTGAADDSGLPNDRFFAVRPEGSVSTLKIQRTERGDSAVYLCASSLLGTSEETQYFGPGTRLLVL.

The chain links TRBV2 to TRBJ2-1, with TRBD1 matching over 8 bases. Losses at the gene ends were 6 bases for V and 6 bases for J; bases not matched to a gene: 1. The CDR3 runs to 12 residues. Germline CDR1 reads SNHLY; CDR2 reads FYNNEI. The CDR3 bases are TGTGCCAGCAGCGGGACAGGCAATGAGCAGTTCTTC. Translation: CASSGTGNEQFF.